The following is a T cell receptor beta chain sequence with its context. The antigen is not known. This entry comes from a study of T cell responses to AZD1222 COVID-19 vaccine. Notes on the study in general: Most donors were white British, females outnumbered males, and clonal diversity was possibly underestimated.

Sequencing was performed with immunoSEQ multiplex PCR; in TCRdb, only in-frame clones are kept and a portion is missing. This table has 130,000 to 150,000 clones, roughly 88% appearing once. This CDR3 has 15 residues. J gave up 7 bases and V 2 bases, and 11 bases lay outside the gene matches. CDR1 is SGDLS and CDR2 is YYNGEE in the germline V gene. The chain uses TRBV9 and TRBJ1-2, with 7 positions matching TRBD1. This clonotype was sampled from an adult who received the AZD1222 COVID-19 vaccine. Sequencing was performed on peripheral blood, taken 28 days after the second AZD1222 dose. The CDR3 sequence: CASSVGTVGGSGYTF. Here the CDR3 DNA reads TGTGCCAGCAGCGTGGGGACAGTGGGAGGTAGTGGCTACACCTTC.